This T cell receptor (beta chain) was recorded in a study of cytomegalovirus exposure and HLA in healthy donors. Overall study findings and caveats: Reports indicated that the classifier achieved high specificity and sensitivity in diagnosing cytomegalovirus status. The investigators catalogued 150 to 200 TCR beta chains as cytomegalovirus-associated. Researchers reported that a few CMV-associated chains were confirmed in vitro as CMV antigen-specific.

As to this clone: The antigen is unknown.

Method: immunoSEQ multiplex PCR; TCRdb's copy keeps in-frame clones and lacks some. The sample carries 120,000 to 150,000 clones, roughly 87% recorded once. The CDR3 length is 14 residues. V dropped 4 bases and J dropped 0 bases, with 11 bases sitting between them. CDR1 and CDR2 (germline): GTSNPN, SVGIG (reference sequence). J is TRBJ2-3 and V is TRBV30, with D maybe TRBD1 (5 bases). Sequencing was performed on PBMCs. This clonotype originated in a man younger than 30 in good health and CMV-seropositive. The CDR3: CAWTRQFSTDTQYF. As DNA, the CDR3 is TGTGCCTGGACCCGACAGTTTAGCACAGATACGCAGTATTTT.